This is a list of T cell receptor beta chains from one sample in a study of T-cell reconstitution after alpha-beta-depleted transplantation in children. TCRdb reprocessed the PCR reads via MiXCR and lists one record per CDR3 protein. This repertoire shows hundreds of thousands of distinct CDR3 sequences, roughly 8.2% found once; its top ten account for roughly 5.8%. Sequenced here: PBMCs, mostly from graft donor cells, sampled 180 days after TCRalphabeta/CD19-depleted stem cell transplant. These receptors were taken from a male patient aged 5 to 17 who had a stem cell transplant for acute lymphoblastic leukemia, so the T cells may come from the graft donor. Each CDR3 is given with its conserved first and last residue. A D gene is named only where the DNA matches it firmly. Only some rows state a clone size, as once, few, many or a class for expanded clones.

CDR3: CASSAQTSSYEQYF; DNA: TGCGCCAGCAGCGCACAGACCAGCTCCTACGAGCAGTACTTC; size: many; J: TRBJ2-7; V: TRBV5-1; D: NA
CDR3: CSATTGVYEQYF; DNA: TGCAGCGCCACGACAGGGGTCTACGAGCAGTACTTC; size: many; J: TRBJ2-7; V: TRBV29-1; D: TRBD1
CDR3: CASSSAPGAYEQYF; DNA: TGCGCCAGCAGCTCGGCCCCCGGGGCCTACGAGCAGTACTTC; size: many; J: TRBJ2-7; V: TRBV5-1; D: NA
CDR3: CASSWGLAGGLSYEQYF; DNA: TGTGCCAGCAGCTGGGGACTAGCGGGAGGCCTCTCCTACGAGCAGTACTTC; size: many; J: TRBJ2-7; V: TRBV13; D: TRBD2
CDR3: CASSMVGMEETQYF; DNA: TGTGCCAGTAGTATGGTCGGGATGGAAGAGACCCAGTACTTC; size: NA; J: TRBJ2-5; V: TRBV19; D: NA
CDR3: CASSPGTSGSEGGGTDTQYF; DNA: TGTGCCAGCAGTCCCGGGACTAGCGGTTCCGAGGGGGGCGGCACAGATACGCAGTATTTT; size: many; J: TRBJ2-3; V: TRBV6-2/TRBV6-3; D: TRBD2
CDR3: CASSLAVTGAQAGPKETQYF; DNA: TGTGCCAGCAGCTTAGCGGTTACCGGGGCTCAGGCGGGGCCTAAAGAGACCCAGTACTTC; size: many; J: TRBJ2-5; V: TRBV7-2; D: NA
CDR3: CSTLGLAGPPGNEQFF; DNA: TGCAGTACTTTGGGACTAGCGGGTCCCCCGGGCAATGAGCAGTTCTTC; size: NA; J: TRBJ2-1; V: TRBV20-1; D: TRBD2
CDR3: CASSASGTGVRAYEQYF; DNA: TGTGCCAGCTCAGCGTCCGGGACAGGGGTTAGGGCCTACGAGCAGTACTTC; size: NA; J: TRBJ2-7; V: TRBV18; D: TRBD1
CDR3: CVETGATDTQYF; DNA: TGTGTCGAGACAGGGGCCACAGATACGCAGTATTTT; size: many; J: TRBJ2-3; V: TRBV12-3/TRBV12-4; D: TRBD1
CDR3: CASSLWTGGHEQYF; DNA: TGTGCCAGCAGCTTGTGGACAGGGGGCCACGAGCAGTACTTC; size: many; J: TRBJ2-7; V: TRBV7-2; D: TRBD1
CDR3: CSVRGLRSYNEQFF; DNA: TGCAGCGTCAGAGGTCTACGCTCCTACAATGAGCAGTTCTTC; size: few; J: TRBJ2-1; V: TRBV29-1; D: NA
CDR3: CSAILTANQPQHF; DNA: TGCAGTGCTATACTGACAGCTAATCAGCCCCAGCATTTT; size: NA; J: TRBJ1-5; V: TRBV20-1; D: NA
CDR3: CASSFLTGPELTDTQYF; DNA: TGTGCCAGCAGTTTTTTAACGGGCCCGGAGCTCACAGATACGCAGTATTTT; size: many; J: TRBJ2-3; V: TRBV12-3/TRBV12-4; D: NA
CDR3: CASSARPGLASGELFF; DNA: TGTGCCAGCAGCGCGCGACCGGGACTAGCGAGCGGGGAGCTGTTTTTT; size: NA; J: TRBJ2-2; V: TRBV11-2; D: TRBD2
CDR3: CASSPWQNTDTQYF; DNA: TGTGCCAGCTCACCATGGCAGAACACAGATACGCAGTATTTT; size: many; J: TRBJ2-3; V: TRBV18; D: NA
CDR3: CSVRPGNSPDEQFF; DNA: TGCAGCGTTCGACCCGGGAACTCCCCGGATGAGCAGTTCTTC; size: many; J: TRBJ2-1; V: TRBV29-1; D: NA